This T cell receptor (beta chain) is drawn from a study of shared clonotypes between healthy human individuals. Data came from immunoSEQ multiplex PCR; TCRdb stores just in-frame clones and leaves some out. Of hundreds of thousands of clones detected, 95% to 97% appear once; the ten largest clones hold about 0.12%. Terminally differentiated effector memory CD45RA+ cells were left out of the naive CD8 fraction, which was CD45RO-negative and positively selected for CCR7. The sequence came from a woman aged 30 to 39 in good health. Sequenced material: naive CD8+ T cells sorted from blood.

The CDR3 reads CASSGNYNEQFF. The CDR3 DNA reads TGTGCCAGCAGCGGCAACTACAATGAGCAGTTCTTC. This chain uses TRBV9 with TRBJ2-1; D not resolved. Between the trimmed V and J ends, which lost 3 bases and 3 bases, there was a span of 4 bases. There are 12 residues in the CDR3. The germline CDR1 and CDR2 sequences are SGDLS and YYNGEE.